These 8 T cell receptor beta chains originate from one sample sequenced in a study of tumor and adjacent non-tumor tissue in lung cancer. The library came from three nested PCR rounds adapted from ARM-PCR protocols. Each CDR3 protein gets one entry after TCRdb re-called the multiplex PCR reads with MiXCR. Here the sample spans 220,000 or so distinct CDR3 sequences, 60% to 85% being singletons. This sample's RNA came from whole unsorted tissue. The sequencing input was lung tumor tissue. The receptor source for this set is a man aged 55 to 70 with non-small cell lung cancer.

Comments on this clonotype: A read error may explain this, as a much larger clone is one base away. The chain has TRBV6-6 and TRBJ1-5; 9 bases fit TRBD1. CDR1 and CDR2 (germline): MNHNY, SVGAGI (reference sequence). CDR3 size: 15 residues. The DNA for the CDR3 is TGTGTCAGCAGTTCCGGGACAGGGCCCTTTGAGCCCCAGCATTTT. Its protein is CVSSSGTGPFEPQHF.

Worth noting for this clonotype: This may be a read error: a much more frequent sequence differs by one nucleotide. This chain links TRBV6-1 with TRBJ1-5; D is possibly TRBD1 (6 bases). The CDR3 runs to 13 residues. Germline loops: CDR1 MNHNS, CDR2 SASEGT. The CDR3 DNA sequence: TGTGCCAGCAGGGGACCCCGCGGACAGCCCCAGCAATTT. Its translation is CASRGPRGQPQQF.

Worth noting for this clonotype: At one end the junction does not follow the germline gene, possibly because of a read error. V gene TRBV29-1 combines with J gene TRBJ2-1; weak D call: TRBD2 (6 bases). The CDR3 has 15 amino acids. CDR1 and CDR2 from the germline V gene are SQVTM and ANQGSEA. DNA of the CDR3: TGTAGCGTTGACCCGGGAGTAGCGGCGAACAATGAGCAGTTCTTC. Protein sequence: CSVDPGVAANNEQFF.

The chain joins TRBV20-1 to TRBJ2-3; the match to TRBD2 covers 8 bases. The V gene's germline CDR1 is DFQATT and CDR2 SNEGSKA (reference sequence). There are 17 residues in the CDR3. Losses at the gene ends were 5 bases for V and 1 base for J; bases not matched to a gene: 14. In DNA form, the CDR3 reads TGCAGTGCTCTCACGGCGGGGGGCATGCACCGCACAGATACGCAGTATTTT. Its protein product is CSALTAGGMHRTDTQYF.

CDR3 region: CASSRPGTGGNEQFF. The CDR3 DNA sequence: TGTGCCAGCAGTCGTCCCGGGACAGGGGGCAATGAGCAGTTCTTC. This rearrangement joins TRBV12-3 or TRBV12-4 to TRBJ2-1, with 11 bases identical to TRBD1. The J segment lost 6 bases and the V segment lost 5 bases, leaving 6 bases of the junction unmatched. The CDR3 sequence is 15 residues long.

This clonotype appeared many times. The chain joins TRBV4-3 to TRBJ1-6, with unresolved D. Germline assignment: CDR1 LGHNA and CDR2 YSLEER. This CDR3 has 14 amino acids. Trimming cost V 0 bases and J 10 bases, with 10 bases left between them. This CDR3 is CASSQDPTESPLHF. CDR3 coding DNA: TGCGCCAGCAGCCAAGATCCCACGGAGTCACCCCTCCACTTT.

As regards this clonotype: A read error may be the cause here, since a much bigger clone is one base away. The CDR3 DNA follows: TGCGCCAGCAGCCAAGACCCCGCGAGACCTAACTATGACTACACCTTC. It codes for CASSQDPARPNYDYTF. This chain joins TRBV4-1 and TRBJ1-2, with D uncertain. The germline gives CDR1 MGHRA, CDR2 YSYEKL. The CDR3 is 16 residues long.

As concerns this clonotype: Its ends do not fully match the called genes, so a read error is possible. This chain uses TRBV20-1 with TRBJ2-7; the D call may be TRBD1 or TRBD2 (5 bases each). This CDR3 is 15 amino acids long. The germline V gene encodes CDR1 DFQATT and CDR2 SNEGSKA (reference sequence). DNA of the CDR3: TGCAATGCTAGAGATGGGGGAAAACTCCGGTACGAGCAGTACTTC. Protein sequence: CNARDGGKLRYEQYF.